The rows below give T cell receptor beta chains drawn from one sample of a study of shared clonotypes between healthy human individuals. Data came from immunoSEQ multiplex PCR; TCRdb stores just in-frame clones and leaves some out. The sample contains around 1,900,000 clones, around 93% of which appear only once. Material: naive CD8+ T cells from PBMCs. These receptor sequences come from a man in his late teens or twenties in good health. Some clones in this sample may be carry-over from other donors' samples. CDR3s leave out the opening cysteine and the closing phenylalanine or tryptophan.

J gene: TRBJ1-3; V gene: TRBV11-2; CDR3 protein: ASSLVFWGPNTIY
J gene: TRBJ2-5; V gene: TRBV5-6; CDR3 protein: ASTGRGSHQETQY
J gene: TRBJ1-1; V gene: TRBV4-3; CDR3 protein: ASSPAGEQAEAF
J gene: TRBJ2-1; V gene: TRBV27; CDR3 protein: ASSLSSYNEQF
J gene: TRBJ2-7; V gene: TRBV4-3; CDR3 protein: ASSQVGCRGLYEQY
J gene: TRBJ1-1; V gene: TRBV19; CDR3 protein: ASTILGGGSGAF
J gene: TRBJ2-4; V gene: TRBV7-9; CDR3 protein: ATQGLAENLAKNIQY
J gene: TRBJ1-2; V gene: TRBV9; CDR3 protein: ASSEGASYGYT
J gene: TRBJ1-4; V gene: TRBV27; CDR3 protein: ASSSTGTNEKLF
J gene: TRBJ1-3; V gene: TRBV7-9; CDR3 protein: ASSFGGPRFSGNTIY
J gene: TRBJ1-3; V gene: TRBV10-3; CDR3 protein: AISEGLSGNTIY
J gene: TRBJ2-7; V gene: TRBV7-8; CDR3 protein: ASSLSGGGYEQY
J gene: TRBJ2-1; V gene: TRBV18; CDR3 protein: ASSPPGLAGSYNEQF
J gene: TRBJ2-7; V gene: TRBV9; CDR3 protein: ASSVGVGGAYEQY
J gene: TRBJ2-7; V gene: TRBV13; CDR3 protein: ASSSQGSYEQY
J gene: TRBJ2-4; V gene: TRBV6-6; CDR3 protein: ASSRGKNIQY
J gene: TRBJ2-7; V gene: TRBV30; CDR3 protein: AWSRATGIHEQY
J gene: TRBJ2-1; V gene: TRBV11-1; CDR3 protein: ASSARASGLYNEQF
J gene: TRBJ2-7; V gene: TRBV27; CDR3 protein: ASSLLLAGVGEQY
J gene: TRBJ2-7; V gene: TRBV27; CDR3 protein: ASSLRDSYEQY
J gene: TRBJ2-1; V gene: TRBV27; CDR3 protein: ASSLLVGLGNEQF
J gene: TRBJ2-7; V gene: TRBV7-2; CDR3 protein: ALRDTSSYEQY
J gene: TRBJ2-3; V gene: TRBV4-3; CDR3 protein: ASSQAKRVTDTQY
J gene: TRBJ1-2; V gene: TRBV4-1; CDR3 protein: ASSQVAGYYGYT
J gene: TRBJ2-1; V gene: TRBV4-1; CDR3 protein: ASSQDRAYNEQF
J gene: TRBJ2-5; V gene: TRBV6-6; CDR3 protein: ASEPGLAGVETQY
J gene: TRBJ1-4; V gene: TRBV19; CDR3 protein: ASSSFKWTGAEKLF
J gene: TRBJ2-2; V gene: TRBV9; CDR3 protein: ASSPPATGELF
J gene: TRBJ1-5; V gene: TRBV10-3; CDR3 protein: AISESLAYSNQPQH
J gene: TRBJ2-7; V gene: TRBV7-8; CDR3 protein: ASSRPYGGEQY
J gene: TRBJ2-7; V gene: TRBV18; CDR3 protein: ASSPPVGRDEQY
J gene: TRBJ1-1; V gene: TRBV15; CDR3 protein: ATSHGQDTEAF
J gene: TRBJ2-4; V gene: TRBV29-1; CDR3 protein: SVQDTKNIQY
J gene: TRBJ1-1; V gene: TRBV19; CDR3 protein: ASSTDREGNTEAF
J gene: TRBJ1-2; V gene: TRBV27; CDR3 protein: ASSLAGGNGYT
J gene: TRBJ2-7; V gene: TRBV27; CDR3 protein: ASRIQGISYEQY
J gene: TRBJ2-2; V gene: TRBV9; CDR3 protein: ASSGRTGFGELF
J gene: -; V gene: TRBV19; CDR3 protein: ASSIGFGGYEQY
J gene: TRBJ2-2; V gene: TRBV6-1; CDR3 protein: ASSVWSKSGELF
J gene: TRBJ2-7; V gene: TRBV19; CDR3 protein: ASSFGAEQY
J gene: TRBJ2-3; V gene: TRBV9; CDR3 protein: ASSAQAGGVTDTQY
J gene: TRBJ1-1; V gene: TRBV27; CDR3 protein: ASSSLVGITEAF
J gene: TRBJ2-3; V gene: TRBV27; CDR3 protein: ASSSGGGSQY
J gene: TRBJ2-7; V gene: TRBV10-3; CDR3 protein: AISVGRGLYEQY
J gene: TRBJ2-7; V gene: TRBV6-5; CDR3 protein: ASSPSGTGFNEQY